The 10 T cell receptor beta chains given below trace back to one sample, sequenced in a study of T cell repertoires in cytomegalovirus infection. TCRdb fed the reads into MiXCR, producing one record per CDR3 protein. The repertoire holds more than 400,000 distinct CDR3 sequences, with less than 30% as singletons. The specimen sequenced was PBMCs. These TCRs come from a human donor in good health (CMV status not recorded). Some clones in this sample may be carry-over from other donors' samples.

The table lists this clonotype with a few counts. The DNA of the CDR3 is TGCAGCCCGGGACAGATGAACACTGAAGCTTTCTTT. Amino acid sequence: CSPGQMNTEAFF. The rearrangement uses TRBV29-1 and TRBJ1-1, with 7 bases that match TRBD1. V gave up 8 bases and J gave up 0 bases; unmatched junction bases: 3. Germline V CDR1 and CDR2: SQVTM, ANQGSEA. The CDR3 spans 12 residues.

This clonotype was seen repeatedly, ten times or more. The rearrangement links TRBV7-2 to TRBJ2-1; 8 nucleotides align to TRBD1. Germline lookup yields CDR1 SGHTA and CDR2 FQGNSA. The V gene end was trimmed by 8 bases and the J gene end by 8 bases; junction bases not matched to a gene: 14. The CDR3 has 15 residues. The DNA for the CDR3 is TGTGCCAGCCGCGACACGAGGACAGGGTTAGATGAGCAGTTCTTC. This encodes CASRDTRTGLDEQFF.

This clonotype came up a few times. This chain's CDR3 is CAGRDRDHAGTSYEQYF. The CDR3 DNA reads as TGTGCCGGGAGGGACAGGGATCATGCGGGGACGTCCTACGAGCAGTACTTC. This chain joins TRBV12-3 or TRBV12-4 and TRBJ2-7; 9 bases agree with TRBD1. With 11 bases clipped from V and 1 base from J, the junction kept 18 bases outside the gene matches. The CDR3 spans 17 residues.

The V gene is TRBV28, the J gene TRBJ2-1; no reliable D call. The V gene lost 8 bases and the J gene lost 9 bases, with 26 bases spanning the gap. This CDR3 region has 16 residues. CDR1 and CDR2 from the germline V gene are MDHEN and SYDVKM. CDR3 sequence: CASSATWLVSPGEQFF. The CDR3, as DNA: TGTGCCAGCTCTGCGACCTGGCTAGTCAGCCCCGGTGAGCAGTTCTTC.

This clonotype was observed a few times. CDR3 sequence: CASSKYIGGANEQFF. The CDR3 DNA reads as TGTGCCAGCAGCAAATATATTGGGGGAGCTAATGAGCAGTTCTTC. The chain employs TRBV11-2 and TRBJ2-1; D might be TRBD1 or TRBD2, each matching 5 bases. In germline, CDR1 is SGHAT, CDR2 FQNNGV. V was trimmed by 5 bases and J by 7 bases, leaving 18 bases between them. This CDR3 contains 15 residues.

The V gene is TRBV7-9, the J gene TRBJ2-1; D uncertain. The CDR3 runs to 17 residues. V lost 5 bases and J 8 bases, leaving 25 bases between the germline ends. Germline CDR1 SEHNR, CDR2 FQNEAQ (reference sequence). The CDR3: CASSPELLGLKADEQFF. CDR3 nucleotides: TGTGCCAGCAGCCCCGAGCTACTCGGGCTTAAGGCAGATGAGCAGTTCTTC.

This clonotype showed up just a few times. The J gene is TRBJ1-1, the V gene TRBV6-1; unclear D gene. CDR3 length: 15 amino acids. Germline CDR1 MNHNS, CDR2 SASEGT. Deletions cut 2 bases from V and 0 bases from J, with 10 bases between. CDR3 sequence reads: CASSERSQLNTEAFF. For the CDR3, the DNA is TGTGCCAGCAGTGAAAGGTCACAGCTGAACACTGAAGCTTTCTTT.

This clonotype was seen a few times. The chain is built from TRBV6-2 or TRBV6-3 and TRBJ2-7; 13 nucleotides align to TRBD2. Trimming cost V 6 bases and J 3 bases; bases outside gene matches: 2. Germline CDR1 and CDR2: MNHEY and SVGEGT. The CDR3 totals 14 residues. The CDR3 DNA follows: TGTGCCAGCAGGGGACTAGCGGGGATCTACGAGCAGTACGTC. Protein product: CASRGLAGIYEQYV.

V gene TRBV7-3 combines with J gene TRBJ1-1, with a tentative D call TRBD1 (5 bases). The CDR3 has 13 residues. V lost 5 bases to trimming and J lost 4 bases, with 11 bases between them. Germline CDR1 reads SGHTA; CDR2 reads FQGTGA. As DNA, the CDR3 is TGTGCCAGCAGCACGACAGTATCCACTGAAGCTTTCTTT. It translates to CASSTTVSTEAFF.

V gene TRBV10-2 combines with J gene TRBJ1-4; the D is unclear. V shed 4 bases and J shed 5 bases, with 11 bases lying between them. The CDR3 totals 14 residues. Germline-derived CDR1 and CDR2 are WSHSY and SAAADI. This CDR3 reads CASSVRVSNEKLFF. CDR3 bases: TGCGCCAGCAGTGTGAGAGTCTCGAATGAAAAACTGTTTTTT.